This paragraph reports one T cell receptor beta chain. V was pared by 1 base and J by 8 bases, with 11 bases between. Germline V gene lookup returns CDR1 LNHDA and CDR2 SQIVND (reference sequence). This CDR3 has 13 residues. This sample was taken from a study of T cell changes during pregnancy in multiple sclerosis. Assay used: immunoSEQ multiplex PCR; TCRdb lists only in-frame clones, some missing. Of about 21,000 clones in the sample, less than 90% were seen once. Sequences were derived from CD8+ T cells from peripheral blood mononuclear cells, sampled in the third trimester of pregnancy. The TCR was taken from a female donor in good health, enrolled as a control in a pregnancy study. This chain uses TRBV19 with TRBJ1-2; D unclear. CDR3 sequence reads: CASSIGPARGYTF. For the CDR3, the DNA is TGTGCCAGTAGTATAGGCCCCGCCCGGGGCTACACCTTC.